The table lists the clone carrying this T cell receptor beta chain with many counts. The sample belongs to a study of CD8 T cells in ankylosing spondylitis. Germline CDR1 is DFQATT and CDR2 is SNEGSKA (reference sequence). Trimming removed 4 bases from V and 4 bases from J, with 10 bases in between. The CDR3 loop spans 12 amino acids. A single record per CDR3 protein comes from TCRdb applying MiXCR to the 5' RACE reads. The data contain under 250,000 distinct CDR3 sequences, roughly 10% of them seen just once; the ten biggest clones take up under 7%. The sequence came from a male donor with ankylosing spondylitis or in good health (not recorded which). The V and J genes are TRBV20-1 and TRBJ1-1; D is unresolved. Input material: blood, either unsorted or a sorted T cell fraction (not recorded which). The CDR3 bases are TGCAGTGCTATTCCTATGGGCACTGAAGCTTTCTTT. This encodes CSAIPMGTEAFF.